The rows below give T cell receptor beta chains drawn from one sample of a study of human T cells and chemical hapten exposure. One entry per CDR3 protein, called by TCRdb with MiXCR from the RACE reads. In the table there are roughly 75,000 distinct CDR3 sequences, roughly 7.9% of which are singletons. Sequencing used whole blood. The receptors here all came from a female donor in good health. Some clones in this sample may be carry-over from other donors' samples. Both conserved end residues are part of each CDR3. Each record gives: J gene, V gene, clone size, CDR3 protein. Clone size is not always given. Where it is, it says once, few, many or a class for expanded clones.

J gene: TRBJ2-3
V gene: TRBV4-1
clone size: few
CDR3 protein: CASSHPPSSGGAERTDTQYF

J gene: TRBJ1-1
V gene: TRBV6-5
clone size: many
CDR3 protein: CASSRQMNTEAFF

J gene: TRBJ1-5
V gene: TRBV12-3/TRBV12-4
clone size: many
CDR3 protein: CASSQTGFLQPQHF

J gene: TRBJ2-1
V gene: TRBV5-5
clone size: many
CDR3 protein: CASRLTGSYNEQFF

J gene: TRBJ1-2
V gene: TRBV12-3/TRBV12-4
clone size: .
CDR3 protein: CASSLGESYGYTF

J gene: TRBJ2-7
V gene: TRBV6-1
clone size: few
CDR3 protein: CASSVNRGAWEQYF

J gene: TRBJ2-7
V gene: TRBV12-3/TRBV12-4
clone size: .
CDR3 protein: CASSSTGLAGARGYEQYF

J gene: TRBJ2-7
V gene: TRBV14
clone size: .
CDR3 protein: CASSQLARTDEQYF

J gene: TRBJ2-3
V gene: TRBV14
clone size: many
CDR3 protein: CASSLLSAVDTQYF

J gene: TRBJ2-6
V gene: TRBV10-3
clone size: .
CDR3 protein: CAISDSKGPSSGANVLTF

J gene: TRBJ1-5
V gene: TRBV5-1
clone size: many
CDR3 protein: CASSLGPQSGNQPQHF

J gene: TRBJ1-6
V gene: TRBV11-2
clone size: .
CDR3 protein: CASSLVGQGANSPLHF

J gene: TRBJ1-5
V gene: TRBV20-1
clone size: .
CDR3 protein: CSARDSGHGGNQPQHF

J gene: TRBJ2-4
V gene: TRBV9
clone size: many
CDR3 protein: CASSGDGNIQYF

J gene: TRBJ1-3
V gene: TRBV13
clone size: .
CDR3 protein: CASSLGQGTDRGNTIYF

J gene: TRBJ1-2
V gene: TRBV28
clone size: .
CDR3 protein: CASSLLSFTPNYGYTF

J gene: TRBJ1-4
V gene: TRBV3-1
clone size: few
CDR3 protein: CASSQLDRGREKLFF

J gene: TRBJ2-7
V gene: TRBV28
clone size: .
CDR3 protein: CVSLRTGWSEQYF

J gene: TRBJ1-3
V gene: TRBV28
clone size: many
CDR3 protein: CASSFLTGNSGNTIYF

J gene: TRBJ2-5
V gene: TRBV7-7
clone size: many
CDR3 protein: CASSPDRGLVTQYF

J gene: TRBJ2-1
V gene: TRBV12-3/TRBV12-4
clone size: .
CDR3 protein: CASSAVGGARNEQFF

J gene: TRBJ1-4
V gene: TRBV20-1
clone size: many
CDR3 protein: CSARDRGGATNEKLFF

J gene: TRBJ2-7
V gene: TRBV5-8
clone size: .
CDR3 protein: CASSARLGSSYEQYF

J gene: TRBJ1-6
V gene: TRBV20-1
clone size: many
CDR3 protein: CSARSQFNSPLHF